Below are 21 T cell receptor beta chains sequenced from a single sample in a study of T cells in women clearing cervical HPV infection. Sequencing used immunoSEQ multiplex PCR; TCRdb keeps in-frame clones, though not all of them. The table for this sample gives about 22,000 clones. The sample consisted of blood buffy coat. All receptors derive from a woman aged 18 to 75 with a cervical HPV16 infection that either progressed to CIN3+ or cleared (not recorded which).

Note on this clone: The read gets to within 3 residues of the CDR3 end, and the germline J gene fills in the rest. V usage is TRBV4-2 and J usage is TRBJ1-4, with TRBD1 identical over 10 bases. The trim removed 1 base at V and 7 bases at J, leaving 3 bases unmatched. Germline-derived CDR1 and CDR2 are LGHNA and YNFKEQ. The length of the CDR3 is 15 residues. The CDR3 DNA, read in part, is TGTGCCAGCAGCCAAGGAGGGACAGGGGTTGAAAAA. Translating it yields CASSQGGTGVEK. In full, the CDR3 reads CASSQGGTGVEKLFF.

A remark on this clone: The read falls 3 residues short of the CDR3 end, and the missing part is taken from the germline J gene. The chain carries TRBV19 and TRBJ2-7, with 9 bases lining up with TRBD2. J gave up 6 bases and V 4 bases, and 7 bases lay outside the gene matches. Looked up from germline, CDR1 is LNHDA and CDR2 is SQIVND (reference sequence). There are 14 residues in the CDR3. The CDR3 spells CASSTQTSGSEQYF. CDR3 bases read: TGTGCCAGTAGTACCCAGACTAGCGGCTCCGAG.

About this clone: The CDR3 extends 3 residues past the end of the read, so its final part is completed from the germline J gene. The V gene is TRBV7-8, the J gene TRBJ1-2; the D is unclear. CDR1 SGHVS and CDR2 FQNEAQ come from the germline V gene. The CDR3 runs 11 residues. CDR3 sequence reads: CASSPIRGYTF. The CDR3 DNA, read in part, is TGTGCCAGCAGCCCTATTCGGGGC.

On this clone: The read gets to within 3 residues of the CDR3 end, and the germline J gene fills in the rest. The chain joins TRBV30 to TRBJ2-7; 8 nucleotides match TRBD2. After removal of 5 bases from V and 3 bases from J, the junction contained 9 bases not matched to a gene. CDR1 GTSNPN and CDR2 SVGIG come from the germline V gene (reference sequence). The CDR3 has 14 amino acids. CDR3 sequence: CAWLKPAGGYEQYF. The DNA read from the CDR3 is TGTGCCTGGCTAAAACCCGCGGGGGGCTACGAG.

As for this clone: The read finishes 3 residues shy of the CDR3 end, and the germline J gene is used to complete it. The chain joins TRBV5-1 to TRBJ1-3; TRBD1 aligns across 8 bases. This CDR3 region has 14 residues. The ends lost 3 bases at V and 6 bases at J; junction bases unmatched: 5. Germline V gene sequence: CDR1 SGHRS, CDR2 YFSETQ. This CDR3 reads CASSWGTGENTIYF. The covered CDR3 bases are TGCGCCAGCAGCTGGGGGACAGGCGAAAACACC. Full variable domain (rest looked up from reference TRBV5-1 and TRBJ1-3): KAGVTQTPRYLIKTRGQQVTLSCSPISGHRSVSWYQQTPGQGLQFLFEYFSETQRNKGNFPGRFSGRQFSNSRSEMNVSTLELGDSALYLCASSWGTGENTIYFGEGSWLTVV.

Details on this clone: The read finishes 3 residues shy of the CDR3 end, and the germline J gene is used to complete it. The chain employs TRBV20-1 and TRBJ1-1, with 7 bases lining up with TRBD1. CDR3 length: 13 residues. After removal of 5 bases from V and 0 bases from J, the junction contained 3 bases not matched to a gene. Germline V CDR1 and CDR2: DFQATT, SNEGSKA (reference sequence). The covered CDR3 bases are TGCAGTGCTTACGGACAGGTGAACACTGAA. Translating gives CSAYGQVNTE. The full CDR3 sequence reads CSAYGQVNTEAFF.

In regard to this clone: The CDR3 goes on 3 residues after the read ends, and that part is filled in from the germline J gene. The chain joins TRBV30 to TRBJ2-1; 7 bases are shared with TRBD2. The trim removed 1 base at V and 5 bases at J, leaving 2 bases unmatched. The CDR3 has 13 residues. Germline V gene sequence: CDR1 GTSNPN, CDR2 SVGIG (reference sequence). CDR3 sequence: CAWSAGTNNEQFF. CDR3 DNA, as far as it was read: TGTGCCTGGAGTGCCGGGACTAACAATGAG. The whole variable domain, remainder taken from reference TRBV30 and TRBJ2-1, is SQTIHQWPATLVQPVGSPLSLECTVEGTSNPNLYWYRQAAGRGLQLLFYSVGIGQISSEVPQNLSASRPQDRQFILSSKKLLLSDSGFYLCAWSAGTNNEQFFGPGTRLTVL.

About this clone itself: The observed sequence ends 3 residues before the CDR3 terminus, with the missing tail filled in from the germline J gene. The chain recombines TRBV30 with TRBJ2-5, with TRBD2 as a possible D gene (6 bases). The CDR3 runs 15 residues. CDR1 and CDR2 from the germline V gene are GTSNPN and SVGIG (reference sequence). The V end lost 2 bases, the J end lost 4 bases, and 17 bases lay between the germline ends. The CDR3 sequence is CAWSSGDPVGETQYF. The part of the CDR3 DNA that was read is TGTGCCTGGAGTTCGGGGGACCCGGTAGGAGAGACC.

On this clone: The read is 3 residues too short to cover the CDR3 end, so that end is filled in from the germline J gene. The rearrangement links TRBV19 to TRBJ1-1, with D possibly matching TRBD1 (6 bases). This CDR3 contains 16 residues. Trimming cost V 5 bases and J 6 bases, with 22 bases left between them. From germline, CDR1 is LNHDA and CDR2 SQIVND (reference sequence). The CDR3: CASSPLPTGSGPEAFF. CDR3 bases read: TGTGCCAGTAGTCCGCTTCCGACAGGTTCGGGTCCTGAA. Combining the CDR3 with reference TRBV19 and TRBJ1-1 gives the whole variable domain DGGITQSPKYLFRKEGQNVTLSCEQNLNHDAMYWYRQDPGQGLRLIYYSQIVNDFQKGDIAEGYSVSREKKESFPLTVTSAQKNPTAFYLCASSPLPTGSGPEAFFGQGTRLTVV.

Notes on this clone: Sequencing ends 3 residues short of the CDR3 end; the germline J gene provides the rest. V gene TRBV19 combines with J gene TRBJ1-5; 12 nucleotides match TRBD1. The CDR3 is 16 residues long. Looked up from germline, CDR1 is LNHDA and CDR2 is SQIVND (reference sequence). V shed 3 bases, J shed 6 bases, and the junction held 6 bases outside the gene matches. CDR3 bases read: TGTGCCAGTAGTATGATCGGGACAGGGGGCGGTCAGCCC. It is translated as CASSMIGTGGGQP. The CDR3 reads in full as CASSMIGTGGGQPQHF.

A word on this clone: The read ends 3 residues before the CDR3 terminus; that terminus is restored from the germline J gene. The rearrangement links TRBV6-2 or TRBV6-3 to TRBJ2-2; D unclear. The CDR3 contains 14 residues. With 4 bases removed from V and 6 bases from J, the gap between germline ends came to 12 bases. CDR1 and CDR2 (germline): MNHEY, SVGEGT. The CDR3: CASSFLRVAGELFF. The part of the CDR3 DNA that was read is TGTGCCAGCAGTTTCCTTCGGGTGGCCGGGGAG.

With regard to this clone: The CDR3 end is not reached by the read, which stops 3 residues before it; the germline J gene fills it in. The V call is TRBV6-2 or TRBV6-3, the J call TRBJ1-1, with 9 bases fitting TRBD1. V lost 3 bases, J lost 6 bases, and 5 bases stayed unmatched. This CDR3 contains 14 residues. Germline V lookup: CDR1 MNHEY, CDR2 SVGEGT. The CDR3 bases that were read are TGTGCCAGCAGTTATGTTACAGGGGGCTCTGAA. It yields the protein CASSYVTGGSE. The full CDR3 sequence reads CASSYVTGGSEAFF.

The chain's CDR3 is CASSSEGLLYTF. The sequenced part of the CDR3 DNA is TGTGCCAGCAGTTCGGAGGGGCTTCTG. V and J are TRBV28 and TRBJ1-2, with D maybe TRBD1 (5 bases). The CDR3 end is not reached by the read, which stops 3 residues before it; the germline J gene fills it in. From germline, CDR1 is MDHEN and CDR2 SYDVKM. The CDR3 spans 12 residues.

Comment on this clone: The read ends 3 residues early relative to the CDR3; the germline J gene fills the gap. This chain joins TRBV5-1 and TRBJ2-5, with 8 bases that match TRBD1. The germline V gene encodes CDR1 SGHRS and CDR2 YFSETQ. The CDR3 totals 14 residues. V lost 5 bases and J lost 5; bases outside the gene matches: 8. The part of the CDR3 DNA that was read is TGCGCCAGCAGGCAGGACAGGGCCGGGGAGACC. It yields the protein CASRQDRAGET. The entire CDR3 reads CASRQDRAGETQYF.

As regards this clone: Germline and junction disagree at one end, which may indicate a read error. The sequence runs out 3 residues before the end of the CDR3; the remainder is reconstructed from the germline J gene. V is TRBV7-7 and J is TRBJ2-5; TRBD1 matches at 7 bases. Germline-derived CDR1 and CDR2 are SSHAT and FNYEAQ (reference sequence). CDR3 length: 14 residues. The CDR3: CASSLQGLGETQYF. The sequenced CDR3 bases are TGTGCTAGCAGCTTACAGGGGTTGGGCGAGACC.

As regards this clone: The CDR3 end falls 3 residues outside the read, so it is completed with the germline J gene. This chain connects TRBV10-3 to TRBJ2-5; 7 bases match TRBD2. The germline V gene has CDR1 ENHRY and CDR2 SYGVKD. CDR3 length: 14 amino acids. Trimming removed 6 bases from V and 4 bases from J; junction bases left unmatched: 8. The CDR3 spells CAIRNGLDGETQYF. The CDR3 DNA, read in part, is TGTGCCATCAGAAACGGACTAGATGGAGAGACC.

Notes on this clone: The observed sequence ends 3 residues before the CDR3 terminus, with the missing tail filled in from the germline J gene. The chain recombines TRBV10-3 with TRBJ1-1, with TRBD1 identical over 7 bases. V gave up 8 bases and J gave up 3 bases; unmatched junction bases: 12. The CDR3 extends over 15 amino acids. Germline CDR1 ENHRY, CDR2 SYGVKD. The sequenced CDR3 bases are TGTGCCATCCAAAAGGACTCAGGGGGGTACACTGAA. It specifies CAIQKDSGGYTE. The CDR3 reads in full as CAIQKDSGGYTEAFF.

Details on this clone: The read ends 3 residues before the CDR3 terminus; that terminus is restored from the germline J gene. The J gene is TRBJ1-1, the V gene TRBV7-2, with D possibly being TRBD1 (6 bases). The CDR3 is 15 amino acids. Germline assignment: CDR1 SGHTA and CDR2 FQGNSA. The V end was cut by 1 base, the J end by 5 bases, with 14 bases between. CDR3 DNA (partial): TGTGCCAGCAGCTTAGTGGGGCGGGGGCTGACTGAA. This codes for CASSLVGRGLTE. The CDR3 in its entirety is CASSLVGRGLTEAFF.

The CDR3 protein is CSRTPGETQYF. The sequenced CDR3 bases are TGCAGTCGGACTCCGGGAGAGACC. This chain links TRBV20-1 with TRBJ2-5, with TRBD2 as a possible D gene (5 bases). The read terminates 3 residues ahead of where the CDR3 ends, so the germline J gene completes it. Germline lookup yields CDR1 DFQATT and CDR2 SNEGSKA (reference sequence). V was trimmed by 8 bases and J by 4 bases, leaving 11 bases between them. The CDR3 covers 11 residues.

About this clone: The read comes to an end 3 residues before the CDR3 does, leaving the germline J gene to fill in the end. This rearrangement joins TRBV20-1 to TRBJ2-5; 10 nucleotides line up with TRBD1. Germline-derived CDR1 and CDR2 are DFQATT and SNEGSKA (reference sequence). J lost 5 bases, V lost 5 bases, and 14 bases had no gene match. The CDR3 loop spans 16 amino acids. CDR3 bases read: TGCAGTGCTTATTGGACAGGGGGTCGTATTGCGGAGACC. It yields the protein CSAYWTGGRIAET. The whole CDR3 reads CSAYWTGGRIAETQYF.

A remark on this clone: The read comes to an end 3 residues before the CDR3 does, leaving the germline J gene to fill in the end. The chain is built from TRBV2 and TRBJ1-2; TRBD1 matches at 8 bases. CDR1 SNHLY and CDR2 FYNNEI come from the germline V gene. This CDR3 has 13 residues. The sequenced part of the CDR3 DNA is TGTGCCAGAAGATCAGGGGGCGCGCGGGGC. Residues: CARRSGGARG. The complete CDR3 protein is CARRSGGARGYTF.